The sequence of this T cell receptor beta chain was determined in a study of T-cell memory formation after mild COVID-19. TCRdb ran MiXCR on the 5' RACE reads and lists one entry per CDR3 protein. The sample shows under 700,000 distinct CDR3 sequences, just over 20% of them seen only once. In this sample, this clonotype turned up many times. The TCR was taken from an adult woman who had mild COVID-19 (a few samples of this study predate the infection). Cell type and time point are not known. Sample: PBMCs or a T cell subset sorted from them (not recorded which).

The CDR3 sequence is CASSLGVGNEQFF. DNA of the CDR3: TGTGCCAGCAGCTTGGGAGTGGGCAATGAGCAGTTCTTC. The chain couples TRBV5-6 to TRBJ2-1; D not resolved. Germline V CDR1 and CDR2: SGHDT, YYEEEE. V lost 0 bases, J lost 6 bases, and 7 bases lay in between. This CDR3 comprises 13 residues.